The sequence of this TCR beta chain was determined in a study (dated by TCRdb to the early 2010s). This clonotype is medium-sized (0.01 to 0.1%) in terms of sample share. This receptor's antigen is unknown. Per-nucleotide qualities are absent, and no much larger clonotype sits a single base away. Sequencing used an Illumina Genome Analyzer IIx. TCRdb cleaned the public reads at Q25 with fastp, built clones with MiXCR and kept in-frame beta chains. Here each entry gathers all rows of one CDR3 protein and keeps the most common genes and DNA. The sample has about 15,000 distinct CDR3 sequences on record, around 35% of them singletons. Together, the top ten hold roughly 15% of the sample. V lost 6 bases and J lost 2 bases, and the count of bases not matched to a germline gene is 3. The germline V gene (reference sequence) sets CDR1 to DFQATT and CDR2 to SNEGSKA. The CDR3 holds 13 amino acids from the cysteine to the phenylalanine. Here the CDR3 DNA is all that survives: 39 bases in frame from base 1.

The sequence is built from TRBV20-1 and TRBJ2-3; 9 bases in the middle match TRBD1. Sequenced input: blood. The clonotype was recovered from a human donor. The DNA reads TGCAGTGCCGGACAGGGGAACACAGATACGCAGTATTTT. Translated, it reads CSAGQGNTDTQYF.